These 15 T cell receptor beta chains came from one sample sequenced in a study of T cell changes during pregnancy in multiple sclerosis. Profiling relied on immunoSEQ multiplex PCR, and the TCRdb table lists in-frame clones only, not all of them. The top ten hold under 5% of the sample, which has roughly 32,000 clones, about nine tenths seen once. Sample: CD8+ T cells from peripheral blood mononuclear cells, taken in the second trimester of pregnancy. The receptors come from a female donor in good health, enrolled as a control in a pregnancy study.

This clone was recorded only once. This rearrangement joins TRBV9 to TRBJ2-1; TRBD1 agrees at 7 bases. This CDR3 spans 15 amino acids. Trimming cost V 4 bases and J 5 bases; bases outside gene matches: 9. The V gene's germline CDR1 is SGDLS and CDR2 YYNGEE. The CDR3 DNA reads as TGTGCCAGCAGCTCGGACCGGGACAGAAACAATGAGCAGTTCTTC. This gives the protein CASSSDRDRNNEQFF. The variable domain in full, with the rest retrieved from reference TRBV9 and TRBJ2-1, is DSGVTQTPKHLITATGQRVTLRCSPRSGDLSVYWYQQSLDQGLQFLIQYYNGEERAKGNILERFSAQQFPDLHSELNLSSLELGDSALYFCASSSDRDRNNEQFFGPGTRLTVL.

This chain links TRBV10-3 with TRBJ2-1; 10 nucleotides match TRBD1. The CDR3 runs to 16 residues. From germline, CDR1 is ENHRY and CDR2 SYGVKD. The J segment lost 4 bases and the V segment lost 4 bases, leaving 7 bases of the junction unmatched. The CDR3 DNA sequence: TGTGCCATCAGTGGTAGACAGGGGGCGGAGTACAATGAGCAGTTCTTC. Translated: CAISGRQGAEYNEQFF.

The chain couples TRBV9 to TRBJ2-4, with D possibly matching TRBD2 (6 bases). With 0 bases removed from V and 0 bases from J, the gap between germline ends came to 16 bases. The germline gives CDR1 SGDLS, CDR2 YYNGEE. This CDR3 contains 18 residues. The CDR3 sequence: CASSVASEGSLAKNIQYF. Written as DNA, the CDR3 is TGTGCCAGCAGCGTAGCTAGCGAAGGGTCTCTAGCCAAAAACATTCAGTACTTC.

J is TRBJ2-7 and V is TRBV5-6, with TRBD2 identical over 13 bases. J gave up 2 bases and V 3 bases, and 2 bases lay outside the gene matches. Germline values: CDR1 SGHDT, CDR2 YYEEEE. The CDR3 has 15 residues. The CDR3 bases are TGTGCCAGCAGCTATGGACTAGCGGGGGCCTACGAGCAGTACTTC. This codes for CASSYGLAGAYEQYF.

This rearrangement joins TRBV7-3 to TRBJ2-7; 7 bases are shared with TRBD1. Germline values: CDR1 SGHTA, CDR2 FQGTGA. V shed 3 bases and J 2 bases; nucleotides not matched to a gene: 4. CDR3 length equals 14 residues. CDR3 loop: CASSLTGFTYEQYF. The CDR3 coding sequence is TGTGCCAGCAGCTTGACAGGGTTTACCTACGAGCAGTACTTC.

Sample share makes this clone medium-sized (0.01 to 0.1%). The chain couples TRBV9 to TRBJ1-1, with D maybe TRBD1 (5 bases). The CDR3 runs 15 residues. V was trimmed by 0 bases and J by 3 bases, leaving 12 bases between them. Germline values: CDR1 SGDLS, CDR2 YYNGEE. DNA for the CDR3: TGTGCCAGCAGCGTAGACAACAGGTGGGACACTGAAGCTTTCTTT. Translation: CASSVDNRWDTEAFF.

This sequence joins TRBV2 and TRBJ1-1; 7 nucleotides match TRBD1. Germline lookup yields CDR1 SNHLY and CDR2 FYNNEI. The CDR3 has 16 residues. Losses at the gene ends were 3 bases for V and 1 base for J; bases not matched to a gene: 8. CDR3 in amino acids: CASSETGGQKNTEAFF. The CDR3 DNA follows: TGTGCCAGCAGTGAGACTGGGGGACAGAAGAACACTGAAGCTTTCTTT.

This chain uses TRBV19 with TRBJ2-1, with a possible D match to TRBD1 (6 bases). The V end was cut by 3 bases, the J end by 10 bases, with 16 bases between. The length of the CDR3 is 14 residues. The V gene's germline CDR1 is LNHDA and CDR2 SQIVND (reference sequence). The CDR3 spells CASSIGQGFDEQFF. The CDR3 DNA reads TGTGCCAGTAGTATCGGGCAGGGGTTCGACGAGCAGTTCTTC. The full variable domain, completed using reference TRBV19 and TRBJ2-1, is DGGITQSPKYLFRKEGQNVTLSCEQNLNHDAMYWYRQDPGQGLRLIYYSQIVNDFQKGDIAEGYSVSREKKESFPLTVTSAQKNPTAFYLCASSIGQGFDEQFFGPGTRLTVL.

The chain uses TRBV27 and TRBJ2-5, with 7 bases lining up with TRBD2. CDR3 length equals 13 residues. Germline trimming cut 3 bases from V and 4 bases from J; bases unmatched to any gene: 2. Germline lookup yields CDR1 MNHEY and CDR2 SMNVEV (reference sequence). CDR3 in amino acids: CASSFWGGETQYF. In DNA, the CDR3 is TGTGCCAGCAGTTTTTGGGGGGGAGAGACCCAGTACTTC.

The rearrangement joins TRBV2 to TRBJ1-2, with no clear D. This CDR3 comprises 14 residues. The V gene lost 2 bases and the J gene lost 2 bases, with 9 bases spanning the gap. From germline, CDR1 is SNHLY and CDR2 FYNNEI. The CDR3: CASSEYAGNYGYTF. The CDR3 DNA sequence: TGTGCCAGCAGTGAATATGCGGGGAACTATGGCTACACCTTC.

The chain employs TRBV12-5 and TRBJ1-2; no definite D call. V was cut by 3 bases and J by 2 bases, with 10 bases left in between. Per germline, CDR1 LGHNT and CDR2 FRNRAP. The CDR3 is made up of 14 amino acids. The CDR3 DNA is TGTGCTAGTGGTTTAACGTCGAGCAACTATGGCTACACCTTC. Translated, it gives CASGLTSSNYGYTF.

The J gene is TRBJ2-2, the V gene TRBV9; TRBD2 matches 9 bases. The CDR3 totals 16 residues. V dropped 4 bases and J dropped 2; count of bases not matched to a gene: 6. CDR1 and CDR2 (germline): SGDLS, YYNGEE. The CDR3 bases are TGTGCCAGCAGCTCCCGGACTAGCGTAAACACCGGGGAGCTGTTTTTT. This translates into CASSSRTSVNTGELFF.

This sequence joins TRBV27 and TRBJ1-2; 7 positions match TRBD1. The junction had 5 bases not matched to a gene; V was cut back by 5 bases and J by 2 bases. The CDR3 is made up of 14 amino acids. Looked up from germline, CDR1 is MNHEY and CDR2 is SMNVEV (reference sequence). The CDR3 DNA is TGTGCCAGCAGTGAAGGGGGCCTAAACTATGGCTACACCTTC. It specifies CASSEGGLNYGYTF.

This chain connects TRBV7-9 to TRBJ1-4; 10 nucleotides match TRBD1. With V trimmed by 4 bases and J by 5 bases, 4 bases remained unmatched. The CDR3 covers 15 residues. Germline CDR1 is SEHNR and CDR2 is FQNEAQ (reference sequence). CDR3 sequence: CASSSTGQGNEKLFF. DNA for the CDR3: TGTGCCAGCAGCTCCACGGGACAGGGGAATGAAAAACTGTTTTTT.

V and J are TRBV6-1 and TRBJ2-3; 13 bases are shared with TRBD2. Germline CDR1 and CDR2: MNHNS and SASEGT. V shed 2 bases and J 2 bases; nucleotides not matched to a gene: 4. This CDR3 spans 17 amino acids. CDR3 region: CASSELGTSGDTDTQYF. For the CDR3, the DNA is TGTGCCAGCAGTGAACTGGGGACTAGCGGGGACACAGATACGCAGTATTTT.